These 19 T cell receptor beta chains were all obtained from the same sample, sequenced in a study of shared clonotypes between healthy human individuals. The method was immunoSEQ multiplex PCR; TCRdb's version includes in-frame clones alone and lacks a portion of them. The data show about 2.1 million clones, about 94% seen once. Naivety among CD8 cells was defined by CD45RO negativity and positive CCR7 selection, thereby excluding terminally differentiated effector memory CD45RA+ cells. The specimen was naive CD8+ T cells from PBMCs. The receptors were sampled from a man younger than 35 in good health. Some clones in this sample may be carry-over from other donors' samples.

The genes are TRBV6-6 and TRBJ2-7, with D maybe TRBD1 (6 bases). The V end was cut by 5 bases, the J end by 7 bases, with 12 bases between. Germline CDR1 and CDR2: MNHNY and SVGAGI (reference sequence). This CDR3 comprises 12 residues. This CDR3 reads CASSTTGREQYF. CDR3 DNA: TGTGCCAGCAGTACGACAGGCCGAGAGCAGTACTTC.

The J gene is TRBJ1-1, the V gene TRBV9; D is unclear. The CDR3 runs to 13 residues. Trimming shortened V by 0 bases and J by 4 bases, and 7 bases separated the two germline ends. Per the germline V gene, CDR1 is SGDLS and CDR2 is YYNGEE. Here the CDR3 reads CASSVEATTEAFF. As DNA, the CDR3 is TGTGCCAGCAGCGTAGAGGCCACCACTGAAGCTTTCTTT.

The chain employs TRBV27 and TRBJ2-3, with D possibly matching TRBD1 (5 bases). The CDR3 contains 13 residues. V lost 0 bases and J 7 bases, leaving 8 bases between the germline ends. The germline V gene has CDR1 MNHEY and CDR2 SMNVEV (reference sequence). The CDR3 sequence is CASSLSTGHTQYF. In nucleotides, the CDR3 is TGTGCCAGCAGTTTATCCACAGGACATACGCAGTATTTT.

The chain is built from TRBV19 and TRBJ1-1; D is uncertain. This CDR3 has 15 amino acids. Trimming left V 7 bases short and J 2 bases short, with 17 bases between. CDR1 and CDR2 from the germline V gene are LNHDA and SQIVND (reference sequence). For the CDR3, the DNA is TGTGCCAGTACCGACCCCGGGAACTTCAACACTGAAGCTTTCTTT. Protein sequence: CASTDPGNFNTEAFF.

The chain uses TRBV11-2 and TRBJ2-3; 7 bases line up with TRBD2. The CDR3 is 17 amino acids. V gave up 6 bases and J gave up 3 bases; unmatched junction bases: 15. CDR1 SGHAT and CDR2 FQNNGV come from the germline V gene. The CDR3 is CASSRSGGGDRTDTQYF. Written as DNA, the CDR3 is TGTGCCAGCAGTCGCTCGGGGGGAGGGGATAGGACAGATACGCAGTATTTT.

This chain connects TRBV4-1 to TRBJ2-3, with 8 bases identical to TRBD2. Germline lookup yields CDR1 MGHRA and CDR2 YSYEKL. The CDR3 extends over 18 amino acids. V lost 2 bases and J lost 0; bases outside the gene matches: 10. As DNA, the CDR3 is TGCGCCAGCAGCCAAACCGGCCGGGAGGGCCCTAGCACAGATACGCAGTATTTT. Residues: CASSQTGREGPSTDTQYF.

This clone has only one observation. The gene calls are TRBV7-9 and TRBJ2-3; 7 bases fit TRBD1. After removal of 5 bases from V and 8 bases from J, the junction contained 16 bases not matched to a gene. This CDR3 region has 16 residues. Germline V gene data show CDR1 as SEHNR and CDR2 as FQNEAQ (reference sequence). This CDR3 reads CASSPPPGQKYGTQYF. As DNA, the CDR3 is TGTGCCAGCAGCCCCCCGCCGGGACAGAAGTACGGTACGCAGTATTTT.

V usage is TRBV29-1 and J usage is TRBJ2-7; possible D gene TRBD1, 6 bases. The V gene's germline CDR1 is SQVTM and CDR2 ANQGSEA. The length of the CDR3 is 14 residues. The ends were cut back, 1 base at V and 7 bases at J, with 17 bases in the middle. The chain's CDR3 is CSVEADEGVGEQYF. The CDR3 nucleotides are TGCAGCGTTGAAGCCGACGAGGGGGTTGGGGAGCAGTACTTC.

The chain recombines TRBV5-4 with TRBJ1-2; 8 bases map to TRBD1. Germline loops: CDR1 SGHNT, CDR2 YYREEE (reference sequence). There are 14 residues in the CDR3. J was trimmed by 4 bases and V by 4 bases; bases with no gene match: 6. The CDR3 nucleotides are TGTGCCAGCAGCAAGACAGGGGAGGCCTATGGCTACACCTTC. This sequence encodes CASSKTGEAYGYTF.

This chain links TRBV7-9 with TRBJ2-7; D gene uncertain. The germline V gene encodes CDR1 SEHNR and CDR2 FQNEAQ (reference sequence). CDR3 length: 12 residues. The V and J ends lost 2 bases and 6 bases respectively, with 8 bases between them. This CDR3 reads CASSLNQPEQYF. In DNA, the CDR3 is TGTGCCAGCAGCTTAAATCAGCCCGAGCAGTACTTC.

The chain has TRBV7-9 and TRBJ1-2, with 7 bases fitting TRBD1. Germline assignment: CDR1 SEHNR and CDR2 FQNEAQ (reference sequence). Trimming cost V 3 bases and J 1 base; bases outside gene matches: 5. The CDR3 sequence is 15 residues long. The CDR3 DNA reads as TGTGCCAGCAGCTTGGACTCAGGGGGTAACTATGGCTACACCTTC. Its protein product is CASSLDSGGNYGYTF.

J is TRBJ2-7 and V is TRBV27; D perhaps matches TRBD1 (5 bases). The CDR3 runs to 13 residues. The V end was cut by 0 bases, the J end by 5 bases, with 8 bases between. The V gene's germline CDR1 is MNHEY and CDR2 SMNVEV (reference sequence). The CDR3 sequence is CASSLSGAHEQYF. CDR3 sequence (DNA): TGTGCCAGCAGTTTATCAGGGGCCCACGAGCAGTACTTC.

The CDR3 DNA follows: TGTGCCAGCAGTATATTCACAGATACGCAGTATTTT. It translates to CASSIFTDTQYF. J is TRBJ2-3 and V is TRBV6-1; D not certain. Germline CDR1 MNHNS, CDR2 SASEGT. The CDR3 has 12 amino acids. V gave up 5 bases and J gave up 2 bases, with 5 bases separating them.

The gene calls are TRBV15 and TRBJ2-7, with 12 bases lining up with TRBD1. Trimming cost V 1 base and J 5 bases; bases outside gene matches: 15. The CDR3 is 19 amino acids. Germline V gene data show CDR1 as LNHNV and CDR2 as YYDKDF (reference sequence). The CDR3 region is CATSRVLIPTGTGGDEQYF. The CDR3 DNA reads as TGTGCCACCAGCAGAGTCCTTATTCCTACCGGGACAGGGGGCGACGAGCAGTACTTC.

J is TRBJ2-2 and V is TRBV14; D is uncertain. The CDR3 is made up of 14 amino acids. V was cut by 1 base and J by 6 bases, with 9 bases left in between. Germline V gene lookup returns CDR1 SGHDN and CDR2 FVKESK. In DNA form, the CDR3 reads TGTGCCAGCAGCCAAGCTTTGACGGCCGGGGAGCTGTTTTTT. Encoded protein: CASSQALTAGELFF.

CDR3 bases: TGCGCCAGCAGCCAAGATCATCGCGGCACAGATACGCAGTATTTT. It codes for CASSQDHRGTDTQYF. The V call is TRBV4-3, the J call TRBJ2-3; no reliable D call. This CDR3 comprises 15 residues. Germline V gene lookup returns CDR1 LGHNA and CDR2 YSLEER. V lost 0 bases and J lost 1, with 8 bases in between.

The rearrangement links TRBV6-6 to TRBJ1-1; D might be TRBD1 (5 bases). Trimming pared 7 bases from V and 5 bases from J, leaving 11 bases between. From germline, CDR1 is MNHNY and CDR2 SVGAGI (reference sequence). The CDR3 consists of 12 residues. The chain's CDR3 is CASTWGVTEAFF. The CDR3 bases are TGTGCCAGCACCTGGGGGGTAACTGAAGCTTTCTTT.

The genes are TRBV28 and TRBJ1-5; D gene uncertain. The germline gives CDR1 MDHEN, CDR2 SYDVKM. The CDR3 is 15 amino acids. The V gene lost 2 bases and the J gene lost 7 bases, with 15 bases spanning the gap. The CDR3 nucleotides read TGTGCCAGCAGTTTAGAGGACCCCGGTAGGCAGCCCCAGCATTTT. It is translated as CASSLEDPGRQPQHF.

The count of this clone is one. This sequence joins TRBV27 and TRBJ2-3; D gene ambiguous. Looked up from germline, CDR1 is MNHEY and CDR2 is SMNVEV (reference sequence). This CDR3 spans 15 amino acids. The germline V and J ends were trimmed by 6 bases and 2 bases, with 15 bases remaining between them. The CDR3: CASSNTGYFTDTQYF. CDR3 coding DNA: TGTGCCAGCAGCAATACCGGATACTTCACAGATACGCAGTATTTT.